These 2 T cell receptor beta chains originate from one sample sequenced in a study of blood T cells in healthy people across ages. For the second PCR, which ran for 7 to 11 cycles, a sample-barcoded 5' primer and a J-beta primer mix were used. TCRdb reanalysed the 5' RACE reads using MiXCR and keeps one entry per CDR3 protein. The table shows some 710,000 distinct CDR3 sequences, with more than 35% occurring only once. Sequenced: blood. The receptors originated from an older man in good health.

The chain joins TRBV7-2 to TRBJ2-5; a possible D gene is TRBD2 (5 bases). This CDR3 region has 14 residues. The V and J ends lost 0 bases and 4 bases respectively, with 9 bases between them. Looked up from germline, CDR1 is SGHTA and CDR2 is FQGNSA. The CDR3 protein is CASSLAGEGETQYF. The CDR3 nucleotides are TGTGCCAGCAGCTTAGCGGGAGAGGGAGAGACCCAGTACTTC. Drawing the rest from reference TRBV7-2 and TRBJ2-5, the complete variable domain is GAGVSQSPSNKVTEKGKDVELRCDPISGHTALYWYRQSLGQGLEFLIYFQGNSAPDKSGLPSDRFSAERTGGSVSTLTIQRTQQEDSAVYLCASSLAGEGETQYFGPGTRLLVL.

With respect to this clonotype: This could be a read error, since a much larger clone is one nucleotide away. The chain joins TRBV6-6 to TRBJ2-7; possible D gene TRBD2, 5 bases. With 2 bases removed from V and 6 bases from J, the gap between germline ends came to 17 bases. The CDR3 sequence is 15 residues long. From germline, CDR1 is MNHNY and CDR2 SVGAGI (reference sequence). In DNA, the CDR3 is TGTGCCAGCAGTTACGTGGGAGCGAGAGGCTCCGAGCAGTACTTC. Translated, it gives CASSYVGARGSEQYF.